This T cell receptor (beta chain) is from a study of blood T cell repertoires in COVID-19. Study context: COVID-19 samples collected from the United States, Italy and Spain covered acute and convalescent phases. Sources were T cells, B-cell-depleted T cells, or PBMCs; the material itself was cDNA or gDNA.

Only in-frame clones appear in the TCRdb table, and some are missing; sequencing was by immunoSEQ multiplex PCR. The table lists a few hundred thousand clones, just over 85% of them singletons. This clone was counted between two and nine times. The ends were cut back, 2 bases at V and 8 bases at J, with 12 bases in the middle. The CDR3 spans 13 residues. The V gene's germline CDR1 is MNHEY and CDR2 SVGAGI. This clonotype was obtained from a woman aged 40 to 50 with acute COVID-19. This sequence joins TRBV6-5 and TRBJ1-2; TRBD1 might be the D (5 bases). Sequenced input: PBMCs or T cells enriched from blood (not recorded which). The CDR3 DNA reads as TGTGCCAGCAGTTACCAGGGAATAAGGGGCTACACCTTC. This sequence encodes CASSYQGIRGYTF.